The sequence of this T cell receptor beta chain was determined in a study of T-cell memory formation after mild COVID-19. As regards this clonotype: A junction end diverges from the germline sequence, so it may reflect a read error.

TCRdb itself ran the 5' RACE reads through MiXCR, one entry per CDR3 protein. Here the sample spans about 470,000 distinct CDR3 sequences, approximately 25% being singletons. CDR3 length: 15 amino acids. The V gene's germline CDR1 is LGHDT and CDR2 YNNKEL (reference sequence). V gene TRBV3-1 combines with J gene TRBJ2-1; TRBD2 aligns across 12 bases. Input material: PBMCs or a T cell subset sorted from them (not recorded which). The sequence was obtained from an adult woman who had mild COVID-19 (a few samples of this study predate the infection). Cell type and time point are not known. The CDR3 nucleotides read TGTGCCAGCAGCCAAGATGGGGCTAGCGGGAGGGCCTTAGTCTTC. It codes for CASSQDGASGRALVF.